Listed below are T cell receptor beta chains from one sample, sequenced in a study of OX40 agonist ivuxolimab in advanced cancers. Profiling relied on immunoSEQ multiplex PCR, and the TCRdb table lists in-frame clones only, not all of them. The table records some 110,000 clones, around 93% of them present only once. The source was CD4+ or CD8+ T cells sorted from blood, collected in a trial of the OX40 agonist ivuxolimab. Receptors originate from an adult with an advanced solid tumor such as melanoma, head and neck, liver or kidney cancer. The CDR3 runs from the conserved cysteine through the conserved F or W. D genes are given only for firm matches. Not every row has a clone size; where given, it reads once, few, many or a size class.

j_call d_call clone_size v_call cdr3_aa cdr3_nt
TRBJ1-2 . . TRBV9 CASSVGEGDGYTF TGTGCCAGCAGCGTAGGGGAGGGAGATGGCTACACCTTC
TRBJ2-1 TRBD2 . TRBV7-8 CASSLFSGGAGNEQFF TGTGCCAGCAGCTTATTTAGCGGGGGGGCGGGCAATGAGCAGTTCTTC
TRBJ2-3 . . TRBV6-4 CASSEKGQGAQYF TGTGCCAGCAGTGAAAAAGGTCAGGGAGCGCAGTATTTT
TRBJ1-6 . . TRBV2 CASLPGVNSPLHF TGTGCCAGCTTACCGGGAGTTAATTCACCCCTCCACTTT
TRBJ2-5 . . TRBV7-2 CASSLAGSRETQYF TGTGCCAGCAGCTTAGCCGGGTCACGGGAGACCCAGTACTTC
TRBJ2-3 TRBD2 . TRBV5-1 CASSLGRRLAGGTTDTQYF TGCGCCAGCAGCTTGGGCCGGAGACTAGCGGGAGGGACCACAGATACGCAGTATTTT
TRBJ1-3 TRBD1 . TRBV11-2 CASSLDAGQGFSGNTIYF TGTGCCAGCAGCTTAGATGCGGGACAGGGATTCTCTGGAAACACCATATATTTT
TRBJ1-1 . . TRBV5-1 CASSLGGSTEAFF TGCGCCAGCAGCTTGGGGGGTTCCACTGAAGCTTTCTTT
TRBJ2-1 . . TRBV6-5 CASSPQQGGEQFF TGTGCCAGCAGTCCTCAACAGGGCGGTGAGCAGTTCTTC
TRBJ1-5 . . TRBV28 CASSPPGGGNQPQHF TGTGCCAGCAGTCCCCCCGGGGGAGGGAATCAGCCCCAGCATTTT
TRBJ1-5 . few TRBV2 CASRGSGWSNQPQHF TGTGCCAGCAGGGGCTCTGGTTGGAGCAATCAGCCCCAGCATTTT
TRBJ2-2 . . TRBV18 CASSPQGPDTGELFF TGTGCCAGCTCACCACAGGGCCCGGACACCGGGGAGCTGTTTTTT
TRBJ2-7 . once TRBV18 CASSPGTTSSYEQYF TGTGCCAGCTCACCAGGGACAACCTCTTCCTACGAGCAGTACTTC
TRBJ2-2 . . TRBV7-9 CASSLYINTGELFF TGTGCCAGCAGCTTATATATAAACACCGGGGAGCTGTTTTTT
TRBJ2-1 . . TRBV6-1 CASSALTGFGNEQFF TGTGCCAGCAGTGCCCTGACAGGATTCGGCAATGAGCAGTTCTTC
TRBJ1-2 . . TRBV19 CASSANIYGYTF TGTGCCAGTAGCGCAAACATCTATGGCTACACCTTC
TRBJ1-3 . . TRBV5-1 CASSSDNSGNTIYF TGCGCCAGCAGCTCAGACAACTCTGGAAACACCATATATTTT